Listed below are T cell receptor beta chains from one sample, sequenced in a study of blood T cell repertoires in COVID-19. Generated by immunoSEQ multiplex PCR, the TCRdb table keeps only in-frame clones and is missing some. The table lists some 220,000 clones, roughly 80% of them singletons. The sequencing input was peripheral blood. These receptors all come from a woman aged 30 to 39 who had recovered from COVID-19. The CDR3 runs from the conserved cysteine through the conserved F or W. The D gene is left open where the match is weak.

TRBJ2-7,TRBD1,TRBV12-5,CASGLARTGISYEQYF
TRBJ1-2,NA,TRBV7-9,CASSPSVRIYGYTF
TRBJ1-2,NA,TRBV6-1,CASSDGLNAGYGGYTF
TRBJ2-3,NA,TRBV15,CATSRESLFTDTQYF
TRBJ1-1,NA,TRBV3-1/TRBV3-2,CASSRGGAEAFF
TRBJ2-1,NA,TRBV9,CASSVDYAYNEQFF
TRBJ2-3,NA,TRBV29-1,CSVSLNNPTDTQYF
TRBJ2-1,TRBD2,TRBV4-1,CASSQVEVGGREAEQFF
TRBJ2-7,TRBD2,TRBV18,CASSPQGLAGPYEQYF
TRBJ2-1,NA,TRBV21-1,CASSTSTSGEYNEQFF
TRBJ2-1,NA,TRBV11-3,CASSLASPNEQFF
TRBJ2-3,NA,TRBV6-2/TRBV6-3,CASSLIGGRTDTQYF
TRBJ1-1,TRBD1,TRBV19,CASRVQGANTEAFF